This T cell receptor beta chain was recovered during a study of low-dose radiotherapy and immunotherapy resistance in tumors. Alpha- and beta-chain coverage of first-strand cDNA came from TRAV- and TRBV-specific primers. With a V-primer adapter and a constant-region primer, TCRs were amplified for around 21 PCR cycles. Each CDR3 protein is one row after TCRdb ran MiXCR on the reads. The sample lists about 44,000 distinct CDR3 sequences, around 25% seen once, with around a tenth in the top ten. Specified time point: after trial treatment. Described treatment: LDRT plus nivolumab, ipilimumab, low-dose cyclophosphamide and aspirin (RACIN trial). A word on this clonotype: With only one base between it and a far larger clone, this is likely a read error.

This CDR3 spans 14 amino acids. The V gene's germline CDR1 is MNHNY and CDR2 SVGAGI (reference sequence). With 10 bases clipped from V and 10 bases from J, the junction kept 15 bases outside the gene matches. The sequences come from PBMCs, collected after low-dose radiotherapy plus immunotherapy. The J gene is TRBJ2-1, the V gene TRBV6-6; 8 nucleotides line up with TRBD2. The receptor comes from a male donor with prostate cancer. In nucleotides, the CDR3 is TGTGCCACCCGTACGGGGGGGACATCCTACGAGCAGTTCTTC. Translation gives CATRTGGTSYEQFF.